The clone carrying this TCR beta chain is a singleton in its sample. The data were taken from a study of blood T cell repertoires in COVID-19. Original data processing: Reference gene primer amplification yielded estimated nucleated cell counts. Assay: immunoSEQ multiplex PCR; the TCRdb copy retains only in-frame clones and omits some. D and trimming were read from the DNA, whereas the V and J calls and clone size are those reported in that table. The profile shows 380,000 or so clones, roughly 90% of them singletons. The CDR3 has 16 amino acids. V was trimmed by 2 bases and J by 2 bases, leaving 16 bases between them. CDR1 and CDR2 from the germline V gene are LGHDT and YNNKEL (reference sequence).

This TCR was sampled from a woman aged 35 to 49 with acute COVID-19. This chain joins TRBV3-1 (or the pseudogene TRBV3-2) and TRBJ2-7; D uncertain. The source material was PBMCs or T cells enriched from blood (not recorded which). CDR3 sequence reads: CASSQSARLITYEQYF. In DNA form, the CDR3 reads TGTGCCAGCAGCCAAAGTGCAAGACTTATAACCTACGAGCAGTACTTC.